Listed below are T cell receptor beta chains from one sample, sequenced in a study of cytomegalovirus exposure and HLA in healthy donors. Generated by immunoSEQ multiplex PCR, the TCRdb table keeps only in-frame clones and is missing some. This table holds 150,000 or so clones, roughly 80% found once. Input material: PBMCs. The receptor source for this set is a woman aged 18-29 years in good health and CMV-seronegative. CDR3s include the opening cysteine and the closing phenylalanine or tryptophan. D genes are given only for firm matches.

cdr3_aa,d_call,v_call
CASRRQIYEQYF,NA,TRBV28
CASKRFRTDTQYF,NA,TRBV6-1
CASSMTSGRSDTQYF,TRBD2,TRBV19
CASSLTDWSQPQHF,NA,TRBV2
CASSFLTGTGRAEAFF,TRBD1,TRBV5-6
CASSFGTSGIYEQYF,TRBD2,TRBV5-1
CASNIAGGRSEQYF,TRBD2,TRBV6-6
CATQRLKINVLTF,NA,TRBV5-8
CASSLQGTGGELFF,NA,TRBV5-4
CASSSRGGFYEQYF,NA,TRBV11-2
CASSLIQGNEKLFF,NA,TRBV7-2
CASSSRPSDRGTEAFF,TRBD1,TRBV11-3
CASSQYFSYEQYF,NA,TRBV4-1
CSSSFRGRAGGYEQYF,TRBD2,TRBV7-9
CASSPGTGYGYTF,TRBD1,TRBV28
CSGTTSYNEQFF,NA,TRBV29-1
CASSFNGGLYEQYF,NA,TRBV28
CASRAGTSVNEQFF,TRBD2,TRBV2
CSTAGSTGELFF,NA,TRBV29-1
CAISESGYRGPEWPQHF,TRBD1,TRBV10-3
CASSLAGDRYDNQPQHF,TRBD1,TRBV7-8
CASSIGTGGHSSYNEQFF,TRBD1,TRBV19
CASKLLQKMNTEAFF,NA,TRBV28
CASSDSQDTGELFF,NA,TRBV6-5
CASSPGTSVDEQFF,TRBD2,TRBV11-2
CAISESDEANEQFF,NA,TRBV10-3
CASSAPHIYSNQPQHF,NA,TRBV6-1
CASSRDSSSYNEQFF,TRBD1,TRBV5-1
CASSLKPRPPTYNEQFF,NA,TRBV5-1
CASSLGGPGSYEQYF,NA,TRBV5-1
CASTLSGGNTEAFF,TRBD1,TRBV28
CASSPLSGQGQPQHF,NA,TRBV4-1
CASSFRNTGELFF,NA,TRBV19
CASSYAGEETQYF,NA,TRBV6-6
CASSPAGQREQYF,NA,TRBV7-9
CASSPGGAARTEAFF,NA,TRBV18
CASSLKARQGAAQFF,TRBD1,TRBV5-4
CASRYGLAGGLYEQFF,TRBD2,TRBV19
CSVETGAGSYEQYF,TRBD1,TRBV29-1
CASSPTVWPIQYF,NA,TRBV28